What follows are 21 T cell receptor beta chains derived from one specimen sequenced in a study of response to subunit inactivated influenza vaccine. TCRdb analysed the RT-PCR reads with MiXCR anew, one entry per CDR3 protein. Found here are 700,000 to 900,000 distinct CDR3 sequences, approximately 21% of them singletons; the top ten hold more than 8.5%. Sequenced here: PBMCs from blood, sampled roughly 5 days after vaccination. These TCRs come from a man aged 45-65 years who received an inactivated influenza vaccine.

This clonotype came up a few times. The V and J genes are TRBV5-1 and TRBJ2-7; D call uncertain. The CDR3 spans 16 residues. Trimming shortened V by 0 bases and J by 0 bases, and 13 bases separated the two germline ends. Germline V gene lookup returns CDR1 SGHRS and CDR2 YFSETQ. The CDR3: CASSLEVSLYSYEQYF. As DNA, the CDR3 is TGCGCCAGCAGCTTGGAGGTCAGCCTCTACTCCTACGAGCAGTACTTC.

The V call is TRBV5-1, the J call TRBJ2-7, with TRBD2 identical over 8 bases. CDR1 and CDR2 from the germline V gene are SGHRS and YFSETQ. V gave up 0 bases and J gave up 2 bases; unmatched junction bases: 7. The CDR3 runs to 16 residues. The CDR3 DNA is TGCGCCAGCAGCTTGGTAGCGGGACGGGGGGCCTACGAGCAGTACTTC. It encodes CASSLVAGRGAYEQYF.

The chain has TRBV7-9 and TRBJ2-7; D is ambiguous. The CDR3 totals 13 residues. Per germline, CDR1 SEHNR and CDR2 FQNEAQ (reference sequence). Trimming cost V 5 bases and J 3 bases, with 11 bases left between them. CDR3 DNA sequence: TGTGCCAGCAGCCCGGAAGAAATCTACGAGCAGTACTTC. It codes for CASSPEEIYEQYF.

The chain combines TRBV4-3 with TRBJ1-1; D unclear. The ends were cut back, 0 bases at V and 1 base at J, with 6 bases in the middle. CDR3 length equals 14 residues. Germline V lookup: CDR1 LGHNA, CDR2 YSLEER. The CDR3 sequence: CASSQDTSNTEAFF. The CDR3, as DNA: TGCGCCAGCAGCCAAGACACCTCGAACACTGAAGCTTTCTTT.

The CDR3 DNA reads TGCAGTCCTATGGGGCAGAACTCCTACGAGCAGTACTTC. Its protein product is CSPMGQNSYEQYF. The chain combines TRBV20-1 with TRBJ2-7; TRBD1 might be the D (5 bases). The CDR3 is made up of 13 amino acids. Germline loops: CDR1 DFQATT, CDR2 SNEGSKA (reference sequence). With 8 bases removed from V and 0 bases from J, the gap between germline ends came to 14 bases.

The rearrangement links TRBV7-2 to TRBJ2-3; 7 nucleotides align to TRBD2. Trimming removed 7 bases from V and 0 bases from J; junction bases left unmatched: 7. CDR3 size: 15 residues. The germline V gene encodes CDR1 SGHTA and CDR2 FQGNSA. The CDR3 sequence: CASTDWRGSTDTQYF. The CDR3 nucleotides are TGTGCCAGCACTGATTGGCGGGGGAGCACAGATACGCAGTATTTT.

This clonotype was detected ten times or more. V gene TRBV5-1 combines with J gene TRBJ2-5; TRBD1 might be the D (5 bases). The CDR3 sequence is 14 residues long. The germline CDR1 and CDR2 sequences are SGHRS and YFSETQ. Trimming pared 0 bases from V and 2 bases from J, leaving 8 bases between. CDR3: CASSLGGRQETQYF. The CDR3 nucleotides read TGCGCCAGCAGCTTGGGGGGCCGGCAAGAGACCCAGTACTTC.

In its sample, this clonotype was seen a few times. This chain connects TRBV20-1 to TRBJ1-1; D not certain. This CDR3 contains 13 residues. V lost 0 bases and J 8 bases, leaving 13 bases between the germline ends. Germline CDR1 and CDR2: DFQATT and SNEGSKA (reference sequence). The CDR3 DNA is TGCAGTGCTAGAGATCTGTGGAGAGAAGAAGCTTTCTTT. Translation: CSARDLWREEAFF.

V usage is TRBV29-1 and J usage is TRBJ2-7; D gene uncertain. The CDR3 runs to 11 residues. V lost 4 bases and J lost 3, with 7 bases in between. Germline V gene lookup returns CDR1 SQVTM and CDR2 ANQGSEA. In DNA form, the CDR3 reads TGCAGCGTTGGGGTCTTCTACGAGCAGTACTTC. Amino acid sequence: CSVGVFYEQYF.

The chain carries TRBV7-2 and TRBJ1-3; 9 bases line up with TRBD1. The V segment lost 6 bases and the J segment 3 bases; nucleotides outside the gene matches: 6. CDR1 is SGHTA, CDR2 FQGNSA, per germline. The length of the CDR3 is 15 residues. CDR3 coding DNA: TGTGCCAGCAGGACACAGGGGGCATATGGAAACACCATATATTTT. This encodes CASRTQGAYGNTIYF. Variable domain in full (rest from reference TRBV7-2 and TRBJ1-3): GAGVSQSPSNKVTEKGKDVELRCDPISGHTALYWYRQSLGQGLEFLIYFQGNSAPDKSGLPSDRFSAERTGGSVSTLTIQRTQQEDSAVYLCASRTQGAYGNTIYFGEGSWLTVV.

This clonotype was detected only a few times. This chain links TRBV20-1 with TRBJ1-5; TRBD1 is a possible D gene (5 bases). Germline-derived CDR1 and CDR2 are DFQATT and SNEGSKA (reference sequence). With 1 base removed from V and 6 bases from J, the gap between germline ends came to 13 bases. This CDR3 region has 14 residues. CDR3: CSARGDTRGQPQHF. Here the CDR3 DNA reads TGCAGTGCTAGAGGCGACACGAGGGGTCAGCCCCAGCATTTT.

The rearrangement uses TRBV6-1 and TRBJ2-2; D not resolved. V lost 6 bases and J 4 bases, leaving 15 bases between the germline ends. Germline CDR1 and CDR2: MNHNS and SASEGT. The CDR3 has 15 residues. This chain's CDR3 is CASSTVTRFTGELFF. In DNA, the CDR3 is TGTGCCAGCAGCACGGTAACTCGATTCACCGGGGAGCTGTTTTTT.

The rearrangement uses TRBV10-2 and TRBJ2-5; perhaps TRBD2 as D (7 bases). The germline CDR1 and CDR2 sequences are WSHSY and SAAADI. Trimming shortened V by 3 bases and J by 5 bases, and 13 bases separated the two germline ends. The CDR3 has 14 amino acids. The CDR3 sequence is CASSERGADETQYF. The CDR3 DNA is TGCGCCAGCAGTGAACGGGGGGCGGATGAGACCCAGTACTTC.

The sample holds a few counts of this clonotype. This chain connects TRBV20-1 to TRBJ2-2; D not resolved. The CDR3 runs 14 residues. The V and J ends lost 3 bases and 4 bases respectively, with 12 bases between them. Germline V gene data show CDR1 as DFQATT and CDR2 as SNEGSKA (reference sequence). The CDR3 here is CSARARKGTGELFF. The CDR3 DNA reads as TGCAGTGCTAGGGCTCGAAAAGGCACCGGGGAGCTGTTTTTT.

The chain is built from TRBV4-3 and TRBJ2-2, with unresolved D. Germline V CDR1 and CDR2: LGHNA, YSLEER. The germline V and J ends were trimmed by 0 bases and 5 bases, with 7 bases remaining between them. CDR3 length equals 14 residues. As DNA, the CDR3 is TGCGCCAGCAGCCAAGATGCGAGGACCGGGGAGCTGTTTTTT. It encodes CASSQDARTGELFF.

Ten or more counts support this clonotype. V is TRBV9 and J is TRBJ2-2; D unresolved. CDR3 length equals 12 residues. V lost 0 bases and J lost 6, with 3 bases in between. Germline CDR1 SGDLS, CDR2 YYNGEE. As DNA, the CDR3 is TGTGCCAGCAGCGTAGCGTCCGGGGAGCTGTTTTTT. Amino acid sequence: CASSVASGELFF.

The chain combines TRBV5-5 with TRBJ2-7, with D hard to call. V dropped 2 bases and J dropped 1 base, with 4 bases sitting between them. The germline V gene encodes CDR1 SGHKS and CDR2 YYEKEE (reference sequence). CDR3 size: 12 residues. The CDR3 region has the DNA TGTGCCAGCAGCTTTTTTTCCTACGAGCAGTACTTC. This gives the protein CASSFFSYEQYF. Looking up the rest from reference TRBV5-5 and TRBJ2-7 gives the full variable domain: DAGVTQSPTHLIKTRGQQVTLRCSPISGHKSVSWYQQVLGQGPQFIFQYYEKEERGRGNFPDRFSARQFPNYSSELNVNALLLGDSALYLCASSFFSYEQYFGPGTRLTVT.

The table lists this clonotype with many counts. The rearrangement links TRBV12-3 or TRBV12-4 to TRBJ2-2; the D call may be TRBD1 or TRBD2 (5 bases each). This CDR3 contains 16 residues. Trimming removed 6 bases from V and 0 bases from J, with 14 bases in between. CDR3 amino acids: CASRRSGTTNTGELFF. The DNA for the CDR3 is TGTGCCAGCAGAAGATCCGGGACCACGAACACCGGGGAGCTGTTTTTT.

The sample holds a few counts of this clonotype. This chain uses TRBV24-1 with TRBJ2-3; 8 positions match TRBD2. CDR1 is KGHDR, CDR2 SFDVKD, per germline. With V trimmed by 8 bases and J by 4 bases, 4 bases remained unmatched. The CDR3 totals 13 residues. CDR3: CATIGLAADTQYF. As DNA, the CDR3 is TGTGCCACCATAGGACTAGCTGCAGATACGCAGTATTTT.

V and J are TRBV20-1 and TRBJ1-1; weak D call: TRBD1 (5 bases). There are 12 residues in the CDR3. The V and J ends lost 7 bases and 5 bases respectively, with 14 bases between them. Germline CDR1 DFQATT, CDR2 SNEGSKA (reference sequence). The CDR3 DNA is TGCAGTGTTCAGGGTCCTGGGACTGAAGCTTTCTTT. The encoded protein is CSVQGPGTEAFF.

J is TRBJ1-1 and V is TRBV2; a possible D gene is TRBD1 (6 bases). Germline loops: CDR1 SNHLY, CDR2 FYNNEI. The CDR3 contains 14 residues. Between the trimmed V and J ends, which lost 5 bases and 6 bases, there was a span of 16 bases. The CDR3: CASSHSTGQAEAFF. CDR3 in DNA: TGTGCCAGCAGTCACTCGACAGGCCAGGCTGAAGCTTTCTTT.